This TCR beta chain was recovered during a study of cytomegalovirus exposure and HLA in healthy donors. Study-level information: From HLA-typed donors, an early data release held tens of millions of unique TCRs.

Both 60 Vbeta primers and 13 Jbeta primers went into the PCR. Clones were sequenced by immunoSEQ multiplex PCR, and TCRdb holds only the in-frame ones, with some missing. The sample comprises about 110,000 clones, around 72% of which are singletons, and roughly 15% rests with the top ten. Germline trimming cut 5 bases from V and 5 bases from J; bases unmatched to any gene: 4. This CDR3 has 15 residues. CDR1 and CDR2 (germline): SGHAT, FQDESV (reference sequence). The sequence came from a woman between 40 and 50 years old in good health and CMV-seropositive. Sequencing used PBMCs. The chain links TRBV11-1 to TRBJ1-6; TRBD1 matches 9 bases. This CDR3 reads CASSPGQGHNSPLHF. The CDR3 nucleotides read TGTGCCAGCAGCCCGGGACAGGGACATAATTCACCCCTCCACTTT.